One and the same sample provided the 28 T cell receptor beta chains below, sequenced in a study of T cell responses to AZD1222 COVID-19 vaccine. Here immunoSEQ multiplex PCR was the method, and the copy in TCRdb shows in-frame clones only, minus some. The sample records about 270,000 clones, approximately 94% being singletons. Source: peripheral blood, taken 28 days after the second AZD1222 dose. These receptor sequences come from an adult who received the AZD1222 COVID-19 vaccine.

This clone came up once. The chain joins TRBV28 to TRBJ2-7; 7 nucleotides match TRBD1. The CDR3 loop spans 13 amino acids. V gave up 8 bases and J gave up 2 bases; unmatched junction bases: 6. Looked up from germline, CDR1 is MDHEN and CDR2 is SYDVKM. CDR3 nucleotide sequence: TGTGCCAGCCAGACAGGGCCCGCCTACGAGCAGTACTTC. Protein sequence: CASQTGPAYEQYF.

The gene calls are TRBV3-1 (or the pseudogene TRBV3-2) and TRBJ2-7; D call uncertain. Trimming shortened V by 3 bases and J by 2 bases, and 8 bases separated the two germline ends. The CDR3 is 13 residues long. In germline, CDR1 is LGHDT, CDR2 YNNKEL (reference sequence). CDR3 residues: CASSHGGAYEQYF. CDR3 bases: TGTGCCAGCAGCCACGGTGGGGCCTACGAGCAGTACTTC.

The chain employs TRBV10-3 and TRBJ2-5; maybe TRBD2 (6 bases). Germline-derived CDR1 and CDR2 are ENHRY and SYGVKD. The CDR3 totals 13 residues. V was cut by 8 bases and J by 1 base, with 11 bases left in between. This CDR3 is CAIGAGLQETQYF. CDR3 DNA sequence: TGTGCCATCGGAGCGGGCCTCCAAGAGACCCAGTACTTC.

Of note for this clone: Other DNA sequences from this sample encode an identical CDR3 as well. This chain uses TRBV3-1 (or the pseudogene TRBV3-2) with TRBJ2-7; no definite D call. This CDR3 region has 12 residues. Trimming removed 1 base at V and 5 bases at J, with 6 bases between. Germline lookup yields CDR1 LGHDT and CDR2 YNNKEL (reference sequence). Here the CDR3 DNA reads TGTGCCAGCAGCCAAGTGGGTGACGAGCAGTACTTC. Encoded protein: CASSQVGDEQYF.

The rearrangement links TRBV3-1 (or the pseudogene TRBV3-2) to TRBJ1-3; TRBD1 matches 9 bases. Unmatched junction bases numbered 5, after V lost 2 bases and J lost 0 bases. Germline V gene sequence: CDR1 LGHDT, CDR2 YNNKEL (reference sequence). The CDR3 is 17 amino acids. In DNA, the CDR3 is TGTGCCAGCAGCCAAACAGGGGGCACATACTCTGGAAACACCATATATTTT. Translating gives CASSQTGGTYSGNTIYF.

The V call is TRBV6-5, the J call TRBJ2-2, with D possibly being TRBD1 or TRBD2 (6 bases each). The CDR3 runs 16 residues. V was trimmed by 0 bases and J by 4 bases, leaving 12 bases between them. Germline CDR1 MNHEY, CDR2 SVGAGI. The CDR3 protein is CASSYSPGGGTGELFF. The CDR3 DNA reads TGTGCCAGCAGTTACTCTCCCGGGGGCGGCACCGGGGAGCTGTTTTTT.

The rearrangement joins TRBV7-8 to TRBJ1-4, with TRBD1 as a possible D gene (5 bases). The V end was cut by 6 bases, the J end by 3 bases, with 17 bases between. The CDR3 loop spans 16 amino acids. Germline values: CDR1 SGHVS, CDR2 FQNEAQ. The CDR3 DNA is TGTGCCAGCAGGCATAGTGATCAGGGCCCTAATGAAAAACTGTTTTTT. It yields the protein CASRHSDQGPNEKLFF.

This clone was seen a single time. The rearrangement joins TRBV3-1 (or the pseudogene TRBV3-2) to TRBJ2-7; D is possibly TRBD1 (7 bases). The CDR3 has 12 residues. Germline lookup yields CDR1 LGHDT and CDR2 YNNKEL (reference sequence). Trimming pared 8 bases from V and 3 bases from J, leaving 11 bases between. The CDR3 DNA reads as TGTGCCAGCGCCAGGGGGGTCTACGAGCAGTACTTC. Its translation: CASARGVYEQYF.

V is TRBV7-2 and J is TRBJ2-7; D unclear. V dropped 5 bases and J dropped 12 bases, with 14 bases sitting between them. The germline gives CDR1 SGHTA, CDR2 FQGNSA. CDR3 length: 11 amino acids. The CDR3 spells CASSQEARAYF. CDR3 sequence (DNA): TGTGCCAGCAGCCAGGAAGCTAGGGCGTACTTC. Variable domain in full (rest from reference TRBV7-2 and TRBJ2-7): GAGVSQSPSNKVTEKGKDVELRCDPISGHTALYWYRQSLGQGLEFLIYFQGNSAPDKSGLPSDRFSAERTGGSVSTLTIQRTQQEDSAVYLCASSQEARAYFGPGTRLTVT.

The rearrangement uses TRBV9 and TRBJ2-7; D call uncertain. Per the germline V gene, CDR1 is SGDLS and CDR2 is YYNGEE. V lost 0 bases and J lost 3, with 7 bases in between. This CDR3 is built from 13 residues. CDR3 DNA sequence: TGTGCCAGCAGCGTAGGTCCCCTCTACGAGCAGTACTTC. Protein sequence: CASSVGPLYEQYF.

A note on this clone: The sample contains more than one DNA sequence encoding this CDR3. V usage is TRBV28 and J usage is TRBJ1-2; D is uncertain. The germline V gene has CDR1 MDHEN and CDR2 SYDVKM. With 3 bases removed from V and 5 bases from J, the gap between germline ends came to 4 bases. This CDR3 is 11 amino acids long. CDR3 loop: CASSFRYGYTF. In DNA, the CDR3 is TGTGCCAGCAGTTTTCGGTATGGCTACACCTTC.

The chain is built from TRBV5-1 and TRBJ2-1; 13 bases map to TRBD2. V lost 0 bases, J lost 13 bases, and 4 bases stayed unmatched. Germline V gene sequence: CDR1 SGHRS, CDR2 YFSETQ. This CDR3 comprises 14 residues. The CDR3: CASSLELAGGPQFF. The CDR3 DNA reads TGCGCCAGCAGCTTGGAACTAGCGGGGGGGCCCCAGTTCTTC.

This clone was observed a single time. The chain employs TRBV6-5 and TRBJ1-5, with D possibly matching TRBD1 (5 bases). V was cut by 0 bases and J by 6 bases, with 9 bases left in between. CDR3 length equals 14 residues. Germline V gene lookup returns CDR1 MNHEY and CDR2 SVGAGI. The DNA for the CDR3 is TGTGCCAGCAGTTACTCTGCAGGGCCTCAGCCCCAGCATTTT. Its translation: CASSYSAGPQPQHF.

The chain recombines TRBV7-2 with TRBJ1-5; D is perhaps TRBD1 (5 bases). CDR1 SGHTA and CDR2 FQGNSA come from the germline V gene. This CDR3 is 15 amino acids long. V gave up 7 bases and J gave up 0 bases, with 13 bases separating them. CDR3 DNA sequence: TGTGCCAGCACCCGGGGACCCGATAGCAATCAGCCCCAGCATTTT. Its translation: CASTRGPDSNQPQHF.

This chain uses TRBV10-3 with TRBJ2-7; 8 bases line up with TRBD1. The CDR3 contains 13 residues. The V segment lost 7 bases and the J segment 2 bases; nucleotides outside the gene matches: 4. Germline CDR1 is ENHRY and CDR2 is SYGVKD. The DNA for the CDR3 is TGTGCCATCACCGACAGGGGTCCCTACGAGCAGTACTTC. Residues: CAITDRGPYEQYF.

The chain carries TRBV5-4 and TRBJ1-1; D uncertain. This CDR3 has 15 amino acids. Per the germline V gene, CDR1 is SGHNT and CDR2 is YYREEE (reference sequence). V lost 0 bases and J 3 bases, leaving 12 bases between the germline ends. This CDR3 reads CASSLASAFDTEAFF. The CDR3 nucleotides are TGTGCCAGCAGCTTGGCCTCTGCCTTCGACACTGAAGCTTTCTTT.

The chain carries TRBV6-2 or TRBV6-3 and TRBJ1-2; maybe TRBD1 (6 bases). The CDR3 is 14 residues long. V was pared by 6 bases and J by 4 bases, with 15 bases between. Germline assignment: CDR1 MNHEY and CDR2 SVGEGT. The CDR3 region has the DNA TGTGCCAGCAGCCGACAGGTACAATTCTATGGCTACACCTTC. Protein product: CASSRQVQFYGYTF.

The chain carries TRBV28 and TRBJ2-7; 8 bases align to TRBD1. The CDR3 extends over 14 amino acids. Germline CDR1 is MDHEN and CDR2 is SYDVKM. V was pared by 6 bases and J by 0 bases, with 4 bases of the junction left unmatched. In DNA form, the CDR3 reads TGTGCCAGCAGACAGCAGGGGGCCTCCTACGAGCAGTACTTC. As protein: CASRQQGASYEQYF.

This chain links TRBV7-9 with TRBJ2-3; TRBD2 matches 7 bases. The V and J ends lost 5 bases and 0 bases, in that order; junction bases with no gene match: 8. The CDR3 is 16 residues long. Per the germline V gene, CDR1 is SEHNR and CDR2 is FQNEAQ (reference sequence). CDR3 nucleotide sequence: TGTGCCAGCAGCGGCAAGGGGAGGGCAAGCACAGATACGCAGTATTTT. Translated: CASSGKGRASTDTQYF.

This chain uses TRBV19 with TRBJ1-1, with 8 bases aligning to TRBD1. This CDR3 contains 15 residues. Germline V CDR1 and CDR2: LNHDA, SQIVND (reference sequence). V was pared by 1 base and J by 1 base, with 2 bases of the junction left unmatched. CDR3 sequence: CASSIVGQGNTEAFF. The CDR3 DNA follows: TGTGCCAGTAGTATAGTAGGACAGGGGAACACTGAAGCTTTCTTT. The full variable domain, completed using reference TRBV19 and TRBJ1-1, is DGGITQSPKYLFRKEGQNVTLSCEQNLNHDAMYWYRQDPGQGLRLIYYSQIVNDFQKGDIAEGYSVSREKKESFPLTVTSAQKNPTAFYLCASSIVGQGNTEAFFGQGTRLTVV.

The V and J genes are TRBV27 and TRBJ2-5, with TRBD1 matching 10 bases. The V segment lost 5 bases and the J segment 2 bases; nucleotides outside the gene matches: 2. The CDR3 runs 14 residues. The germline V gene encodes CDR1 MNHEY and CDR2 SMNVEV (reference sequence). The CDR3 DNA reads TGTGCCAGCAGTCGACAGGGGGCTCAAGAGACCCAGTACTTC. The encoded protein is CASSRQGAQETQYF.

V usage is TRBV5-1 and J usage is TRBJ2-3; 7 bases agree with TRBD2. There are 16 residues in the CDR3. Germline-derived CDR1 and CDR2 are SGHRS and YFSETQ. The ends lost 1 base at V and 5 bases at J; junction bases unmatched: 10. CDR3 region: CASSLQGGVRGDTQYF. CDR3 in DNA: TGCGCCAGCAGCTTGCAGGGAGGGGTGCGGGGAGATACGCAGTATTTT.

This chain uses TRBV5-1 with TRBJ2-3; 8 bases align to TRBD2. Germline V gene sequence: CDR1 SGHRS, CDR2 YFSETQ. The junction had 2 bases not matched to a gene; V was cut back by 0 bases and J by 2 bases. This CDR3 has 15 amino acids. The CDR3 region is CASSLGAGVTDTQYF. CDR3 nucleotide sequence: TGCGCCAGCAGCTTGGGAGCGGGAGTCACAGATACGCAGTATTTT.

The CDR3 DNA reads as TGTGCCAGCAGCCCGAGGGCTAACACTGAAGCTTTCTTT. Translation gives CASSPRANTEAFF. This chain connects TRBV3-1 (or the pseudogene TRBV3-2) to TRBJ1-1; no reliable D call. The CDR3 is made up of 13 amino acids. Between the trimmed V and J ends, which lost 4 bases and 2 bases, there was a span of 8 bases. Germline values: CDR1 LGHDT, CDR2 YNNKEL (reference sequence).

In this sample, this clone turned up once. This same CDR3 is encoded by further DNA sequences in the sample. The chain employs TRBV5-1 and TRBJ1-1, with 9 bases identical to TRBD1. The germline V gene has CDR1 SGHRS and CDR2 YFSETQ. The CDR3 sequence is 14 residues long. The V gene end was trimmed by 3 bases and the J gene end by 2 bases; junction bases not matched to a gene: 2. CDR3 in amino acids: CASSWGQGNTEAFF. For the CDR3, the DNA is TGCGCCAGCAGCTGGGGACAGGGCAACACTGAAGCTTTCTTT.

The chain joins TRBV29-1 to TRBJ1-4; D perhaps matches TRBD1 (5 bases). This CDR3 is built from 10 residues. Germline V gene data show CDR1 as SQVTM and CDR2 as ANQGSEA. The CDR3, as DNA: TGCAGGTCATGGGGCGAAAAACTGTTTTTT. Encoded protein: CRSWGEKLFF.

In this sample, this clone turned up once. The chain's CDR3 is CASRTDQGSGNTIYF. The DNA of the CDR3 is TGTGCCTCAAGGACCGATCAAGGGTCGGGAAACACCATATATTTT. The chain employs TRBV19 and TRBJ1-3; D unresolved. Looked up from germline, CDR1 is LNHDA and CDR2 is SQIVND (reference sequence). Trimming left V 11 bases short and J 4 bases short, with 21 bases between. The CDR3 runs 15 residues.

The chain uses TRBV7-9 and TRBJ2-1; TRBD1 agrees at 7 bases. The length of the CDR3 is 15 residues. With 5 bases clipped from V and 1 base from J, the junction kept 5 bases outside the gene matches. The germline gives CDR1 SEHNR, CDR2 FQNEAQ (reference sequence). The chain's CDR3 is CASSPRQGSYNEQFF. DNA for the CDR3: TGTGCCAGCAGCCCACGACAGGGTTCCTACAATGAGCAGTTCTTC. Using reference TRBV7-9 and TRBJ2-1 for the parts outside the CDR3, the full variable domain is DTGVSQNPRHKITKRGQNVTFRCDPISEHNRLYWYRQTLGQGPEFLTYFQNEAQLEKSRLLSDRFSAERPKGSFSTLEIQRTEQGDSAMYLCASSPRQGSYNEQFFGPGTRLTVL.